Each of the 9 T cell receptor beta chains below was sequenced from the same sample in a study of cytomegalovirus exposure and HLA in healthy donors. The PCR had 60 Vbeta and 13 Jbeta primers. Clones were read by immunoSEQ multiplex PCR, and TCRdb kept only the in-frame ones, dropping some. The sample consists of 95,000 to 110,000 clones, around 73% of them appearing once. Sequencing was carried out using PBMCs. These receptors came from a man younger than 40 in good health and CMV-seronegative.

The gene calls are TRBV9 and TRBJ1-4; 8 positions match TRBD1. The germline gives CDR1 SGDLS, CDR2 YYNGEE. The CDR3 spans 16 residues. With V trimmed by 3 bases and J by 1 base, 5 bases remained unmatched. CDR3 sequence reads: CASSAGTGGTNEKLFF. The CDR3 nucleotides are TGTGCCAGCAGCGCGGGGACAGGCGGAACTAATGAAAAACTGTTTTTT.

The chain couples TRBV2 to TRBJ1-5, with D possibly matching TRBD1 (6 bases). CDR3 length equals 12 residues. Germline CDR1 SNHLY, CDR2 FYNNEI. V shed 8 bases and J shed 7 bases, with 12 bases lying between them. The CDR3: CASGQFDQPQHF. As DNA, the CDR3 is TGTGCCAGCGGACAGTTCGACCAGCCCCAGCATTTT.

This chain uses TRBV2 with TRBJ1-1; D is possibly TRBD1 (5 bases). Germline V gene sequence: CDR1 SNHLY, CDR2 FYNNEI. The CDR3 is made up of 13 amino acids. Trimming removed 10 bases at V and 1 base at J, with 13 bases between. The CDR3 nucleotides read TGTGCCACTACACAGGCCCCGAACACTGAAGCTTTCTTT. Translated, it gives CATTQAPNTEAFF. Using reference TRBV2 and TRBJ1-1 for the parts outside the CDR3, the full variable domain is EPEVTQTPSHQVTQMGQEVILRCVPISNHLYFYWYRQILGQKVEFLVSFYNNEISEKSEIFDDQFSVERPDGSNFTLKIRSTKLEDSAMYFCATTQAPNTEAFFGQGTRLTVV.

The chain carries TRBV7-8 and TRBJ1-2; D gene uncertain. The germline V gene encodes CDR1 SGHVS and CDR2 FQNEAQ. Trimming cost V 3 bases and J 0 bases, with 5 bases left between them. This CDR3 comprises 13 residues. The CDR3 protein is CASSFATNYGYTF. The CDR3 bases are TGTGCCAGCAGCTTTGCTACTAACTATGGCTACACCTTC.

The chain links TRBV2 to TRBJ1-2; the D gene is possibly TRBD1 (6 bases). Germline V gene data show CDR1 as SNHLY and CDR2 as FYNNEI. V shed 5 bases and J shed 2 bases, with 6 bases lying between them. The CDR3 covers 12 residues. Written as DNA, the CDR3 is TGTGCCAGCAGTACAGGGAACTATGGCTACACCTTC. Its translation: CASSTGNYGYTF.

This chain uses TRBV27 with TRBJ2-3; TRBD2 matches at 8 bases. Germline CDR1 is MNHEY and CDR2 is SMNVEV (reference sequence). There are 17 residues in the CDR3. With 2 bases clipped from V and 3 bases from J, the junction kept 10 bases outside the gene matches. The CDR3 DNA reads as TGTGCCAGCAGTTTAATCTTCGGGAGGGAGATTACAGATACGCAGTATTTT. It is translated as CASSLIFGREITDTQYF.

This clone was counted a single time. The chain is built from TRBV15 and TRBJ2-7; 10 positions agree with TRBD1. The J segment lost 4 bases and the V segment lost 5 bases, leaving 14 bases of the junction unmatched. The CDR3 runs to 17 residues. CDR1 and CDR2 from the germline V gene are LNHNV and YYDKDF (reference sequence). Here the CDR3 DNA reads TGTGCCACCAGCCAACGACTCACGGACAGGGGGAGGTACGAGCAGTACTTC. Amino acids: CATSQRLTDRGRYEQYF.

This chain links TRBV7-9 with TRBJ1-1; D is uncertain. Between the trimmed V and J ends, which lost 4 bases and 1 base, there was a span of 13 bases. The CDR3 is 15 amino acids. The V gene's germline CDR1 is SEHNR and CDR2 FQNEAQ (reference sequence). This CDR3 is CASSSRLNKNTEAFF. In DNA, the CDR3 is TGTGCCAGCAGCTCCCGATTAAACAAGAACACTGAAGCTTTCTTT.

This chain links TRBV10-1 with TRBJ2-5; possible D gene TRBD1, 6 bases. The J call is in doubt because the DNA end fits TRBJ2-7 better. Per germline, CDR1 WNHNN and CDR2 SYGVQD (reference sequence). The CDR3 covers 15 residues. In DNA form, the CDR3 reads TGCGCCAGCAGTACTGGACAGTCAAGCTCCTACGAGCAGTACTTC. It translates to CASSTGQSSSYEQYF.